This T cell receptor beta chain was sequenced in a study of CD8 T cells in ankylosing spondylitis. Many counts were recorded for this clonotype. The V gene's germline CDR1 is SGHRS and CDR2 YFSETQ. Trimming took 4 bases from V and 4 from J, leaving 14 bases between them. CDR3 length: 15 residues. TCRdb called the 5' RACE reads again in MiXCR, with one record for every CDR3 protein. The table includes a few hundred thousand distinct CDR3 sequences, about 10% detected once. V and J are TRBV5-1 and TRBJ2-2; tentatively, D is TRBD2 (5 bases). This receptor was identified in a male donor with ankylosing spondylitis or in good health (not recorded which). Sequencing was performed on blood, either unsorted or a sorted T cell fraction (not recorded which). The CDR3 here is CASSPQRYSTGELFF. CDR3 nucleotide sequence: TGCGCCAGCAGCCCCCAGCGGTACTCCACCGGGGAGCTGTTTTTT.